Listed below are T cell receptor beta chains from one sample, sequenced in a study of CD8+CD57+ T cells in acquired aplastic anemia. TCRdb re-called the reads through MiXCR, storing one row per CDR3 protein. The sample records 180,000 or so distinct CDR3 sequences, 35% to 50% being singletons. Specimen: sorted CD4+, CD8+, or CD8+CD57+ T cells (not recorded which) from PBMCs. These receptor sequences come from a human donor in good health. Both conserved end residues are part of each CDR3.

length: 14
V: TRBV10-3
J: TRBJ1-2
CDR3: CAISERDRDYGYTF

length: 16
V: TRBV25-1
J: TRBJ2-2
CDR3: CASTLSWTVVAGELFF

length: 12
V: TRBV7-9
J: TRBJ2-7
CDR3: CASSLGYFEQYF

length: 15
V: TRBV7-6
J: TRBJ2-7
CDR3: CASSTGRGFAHEQYF

length: 11
V: TRBV3-1
J: TRBJ2-1
CDR3: CASSQEDSQFF

length: 13
V: TRBV30
J: TRBJ1-2
CDR3: CAWSGQADYGYTF

length: 15
V: TRBV6-5
J: TRBJ2-1
CDR3: CASSYLASGIREQFF

length: 15
V: TRBV20-1
J: TRBJ2-7
CDR3: CSARDLASGSGEQYF

length: 13
V: TRBV6-6
J: TRBJ2-5
CDR3: CASSRAEIETQYF

length: 14
V: TRBV11-2
J: TRBJ2-3
CDR3: CASSSWTRSDTQYF

length: 15
V: TRBV7-9
J: TRBJ2-7
CDR3: CASSRQTSGRSEQYF

length: 14
V: TRBV15
J: TRBJ1-5
CDR3: CATSREGYNQPQHF

length: 14
V: TRBV29-1
J: TRBJ2-7
CDR3: CSVLLTSGVYEQYF

length: 14
V: TRBV15
J: TRBJ2-5
CDR3: CATSRGRGEETQYF

length: 15
V: TRBV19
J: TRBJ1-5
CDR3: CASSIGRNSNQPQHF

length: 15
V: TRBV5-1
J: TRBJ2-1
CDR3: CASSPPRDWGNEQFF

length: 14
V: TRBV10-1
J: TRBJ1-6
CDR3: CASSAYSMNSPLHF

length: 16
V: TRBV10-3
J: TRBJ1-2
CDR3: CAISEPGGGRIDGYTF

length: 14
V: TRBV29-1
J: TRBJ1-1
CDR3: CSVGVVQLNTEAFF

length: 15
V: TRBV2
J: TRBJ2-7
CDR3: CASSYRWAGIYEQYF

length: 15
V: TRBV7-2
J: TRBJ2-7
CDR3: CASSPRPGQGTEQYF

length: 14
V: TRBV10-2
J: TRBJ2-7
CDR3: CASSESHGSYEQYF

length: 13
V: TRBV12-5
J: TRBJ2-5
CDR3: CASGLWTRETQYF

length: 14
V: TRBV19
J: TRBJ1-3
CDR3: CASSNPGSGNTIYF

length: 15
V: TRBV20-1
J: TRBJ1-6
CDR3: CSARKDGSYNSPLHF

length: 17
V: TRBV7-8
J: TRBJ1-5
CDR3: CASSLLGQGKSNQPQHF

length: 14
V: TRBV19
J: TRBJ2-7
CDR3: CASSPQGISYEQYF

length: 16
V: TRBV4-1
J: TRBJ2-1
CDR3: CASSRGQGGLYNEQFF

length: 15
V: TRBV12-3/TRBV12-4
J: TRBJ1-6
CDR3: CASSRRGQNNSPLHF

length: 13
V: TRBV5-1
J: TRBJ2-3
CDR3: CASVKAGGDTQYF

length: 15
V: TRBV2
J: TRBJ1-1
CDR3: CASSDSGGVGTEAFF